Below are 32 T cell receptor beta chains sequenced from a single sample in a study of early T cells in non-severe SARS-CoV-2 infection. TCRdb used MiXCR to reprocess the 5' RACE reads, holding one entry per CDR3 protein. The data contain roughly 90,000 distinct CDR3 sequences, roughly 14% of them singletons. The sample consisted of whole blood. All receptors come from an adult who was a healthcare worker with PCR-confirmed SARS-CoV-2 infection or an uninfected control (not recorded which).

The V gene is TRBV15, the J gene TRBJ2-3, with 7 bases lining up with TRBD2. CDR1 is LNHNV, CDR2 YYDKDF, per germline (reference sequence). There are 19 residues in the CDR3. Losses at the gene ends were 0 bases for V and 0 bases for J; bases not matched to a gene: 12. This CDR3 reads CATSRDQAGGGLSTDTQYF. The CDR3 coding sequence is TGTGCCACCAGCAGAGATCAAGCTGGGGGGGGACTCAGCACAGATACGCAGTATTTT.

The chain uses TRBV19 and TRBJ2-2; D is ambiguous. Trimming stripped 3 bases from V and 1 base from J, with 18 bases between. The CDR3 extends over 18 amino acids. Germline V gene lookup returns CDR1 LNHDA and CDR2 SQIVND (reference sequence). Written as DNA, the CDR3 is TGTGCCAGTAGTATTCGGCCAGCCGTTAGTGGGAACACCGGGGAGCTGTTTTTT. Its protein is CASSIRPAVSGNTGELFF.

The gene calls are TRBV28 and TRBJ2-6; D ambiguous. The ends were cut back, 4 bases at V and 1 base at J, with 11 bases in the middle. CDR3 size: 16 residues. The germline V gene encodes CDR1 MDHEN and CDR2 SYDVKM. The CDR3 reads CASSSTRRSGANVLTF. The CDR3 nucleotides read TGTGCCAGCAGTTCCACACGAAGGTCTGGGGCCAACGTCCTGACTTTC.

The chain couples TRBV7-8 to TRBJ2-1, with D tentatively TRBD1 (5 bases). Germline-derived CDR1 and CDR2 are SGHVS and FQNEAQ. The CDR3 spans 13 residues. Trimming pared 4 bases from V and 8 bases from J, leaving 12 bases between. CDR3 nucleotides: TGTGCCAGCAGCTCTCCGACAGACGATGAGCAGTTCTTC. Translating it yields CASSSPTDDEQFF.

V and J are TRBV12-3 or TRBV12-4 and TRBJ2-1, with D possibly matching TRBD2 (7 bases). Trimming cost V 8 bases and J 7 bases, with 18 bases left between them. The CDR3 is made up of 14 amino acids. Here the CDR3 DNA reads TGTGCCAGCGGCATTATTGGGGGGGCGAATGAGCAGTTCTTC. This encodes CASGIIGGANEQFF.

This clonotype was seen at least ten times. The V gene is TRBV4-1, the J gene TRBJ2-7, with 9 bases identical to TRBD1. This CDR3 contains 14 residues. Trimming took 3 bases from V and 3 from J; bases not matched to a gene: 3. Per germline, CDR1 MGHRA and CDR2 YSYEKL. The CDR3 region has the DNA TGCGCCAGCAGCCACACGGACAGGGGCTACGAGCAGTACGTC. Translation: CASSHTDRGYEQYV.

This clonotype was recorded a few times. This sequence joins TRBV28 and TRBJ1-1; the D is unclear. Germline assignment: CDR1 MDHEN and CDR2 SYDVKM. The CDR3 is made up of 14 amino acids. Trimming stripped 6 bases from V and 1 base from J, with 12 bases between. DNA for the CDR3: TGTGCCAGCAGCATAGACCGACAGAACACTGAAGCTTTCTTT. As protein: CASSIDRQNTEAFF. Supplemented by reference TRBV28 and TRBJ1-1, the full variable domain reads DVKVTQSSRYLVKRTGEKVFLECVQDMDHENMFWYRQDPGLGLRLIYFSYDVKMKEKGDIPEGYSVSREKKERFSLILESASTNQTSMYLCASSIDRQNTEAFFGQGTRLTVV.

V is TRBV6-1 and J is TRBJ2-7; D remains ambiguous. The germline V gene has CDR1 MNHNS and CDR2 SASEGT. The CDR3 consists of 12 residues. The V end was cut by 4 bases, the J end by 0 bases, with 4 bases between. The CDR3 sequence: CASSVLSYEQYV. The CDR3 coding sequence is TGTGCCAGCAGTGTCCTCTCCTACGAGCAGTACGTC.

V gene TRBV20-1 combines with J gene TRBJ1-1; 7 bases are shared with TRBD1. Germline CDR1 is DFQATT and CDR2 is SNEGSKA (reference sequence). With V trimmed by 1 base and J by 3 bases, 8 bases remained unmatched. This CDR3 region has 15 residues. CDR3 sequence reads: CSARGNRGSYTEAFF. The DNA for the CDR3 is TGCAGTGCTAGAGGGAACAGGGGTAGTTACACTGAAGCTTTCTTT.

On this clonotype itself: A much larger clone differs from this one at a single base, so this may be a read error. The chain recombines TRBV5-1 with TRBJ2-2; the D gene is possibly TRBD1 (6 bases). This CDR3 has 15 amino acids. The germline CDR1 and CDR2 sequences are SGHRS and YFSETQ. The chain's CDR3 is CASSNGDRSHGELYF. The CDR3 region has the DNA TGCGCCAGCAGCAACGGAGACAGGTCTCACGGGGAGCTGTATTTT.

The V call is TRBV7-2, the J call TRBJ1-2, with D possibly TRBD1 on 5 matching bases. V lost 5 bases, J lost 0 bases, and 16 bases lay in between. The CDR3 consists of 16 residues. Germline V lookup: CDR1 SGHTA, CDR2 FQGNSA. The CDR3 here is CASSPYRDGANYGYTF. The CDR3 DNA reads TGTGCCAGCAGCCCCTATAGGGACGGGGCTAACTATGGCTACACCTTC.

This clonotype occurred many times. This chain links TRBV7-3 with TRBJ2-1; tentatively, D is TRBD2 (5 bases). V lost 1 base, J lost 5 bases, and 18 bases lay in between. Germline CDR1 reads SGHTA; CDR2 reads FQGTGA. This CDR3 region has 17 residues. The chain's CDR3 is CASSLKMELGSHNEQFF. In nucleotides, the CDR3 is TGTGCCAGCAGCTTAAAAATGGAGCTTGGGAGTCACAATGAGCAGTTCTTC.

V and J are TRBV7-9 and TRBJ1-1; 8 bases line up with TRBD1. Germline lookup yields CDR1 SEHNR and CDR2 FQNEAQ (reference sequence). V shed 5 bases, J shed 7 bases, and the junction held 12 bases outside the gene matches. The CDR3 spans 15 residues. CDR3 sequence (DNA): TGTGCCAGCAGCCTCCTCCCGGACAGGGTGAATGAAGCTTTCTTT. This gives the protein CASSLLPDRVNEAFF.

This clonotype was counted only a few times. The chain is built from TRBV7-9 and TRBJ1-3; D possibly corresponds to TRBD1 (5 bases). The CDR3 sequence is 16 residues long. V shed 5 bases and J shed 0 bases, with 14 bases lying between them. CDR1 and CDR2 (germline): SEHNR, FQNEAQ (reference sequence). CDR3 nucleotide sequence: TGTGCCAGCAGCCCCAACCGGGACCGCTCTGGAAACACCATATATTTT. Its translation: CASSPNRDRSGNTIYF. Based on the CDR3 plus reference TRBV7-9 and TRBJ1-3, the full variable domain is DTGVSQNPRHKITKRGQNVTFRCDPISEHNRLYWYRQTLGQGPEFLTYFQNEAQLEKSRLLSDRFSAERPKGSFSTLEIQRTEQGDSAMYLCASSPNRDRSGNTIYFGEGSWLTVV.

V is TRBV6-1 and J is TRBJ2-1; 7 positions match TRBD1. The CDR3 sequence is 15 residues long. V was clipped by 6 bases and J by 0 bases; unmatched bases: 5. Germline V lookup: CDR1 MNHNS, CDR2 SASEGT. The CDR3 region is CASSFTGVSYNEQFF. As DNA, the CDR3 is TGTGCCAGCAGCTTCACAGGGGTCTCCTACAATGAGCAGTTCTTC.

This clonotype was detected only a few times. DNA for the CDR3: TGTGCCAGCAGTTACCGGAGAAACTATGGCTACACCTTC. Translating gives CASSYRRNYGYTF. The genes are TRBV6-6 and TRBJ1-2; D unclear. From germline, CDR1 is MNHNY and CDR2 SVGAGI (reference sequence). The CDR3 has 13 amino acids. Trimming took off 2 bases at V and 2 bases at J, with 6 bases between the two ends.

The rearrangement joins TRBV4-1 to TRBJ2-7, with D maybe TRBD1 (5 bases). Germline V gene data show CDR1 as MGHRA and CDR2 as YSYEKL. The CDR3 loop spans 15 amino acids. The V end was cut by 0 bases, the J end by 4 bases, with 13 bases between. The CDR3 region has the DNA TGCGCCAGCAGCCAAGATTATTCAGGGTTTTACGAGCAGTACGTC. Its protein is CASSQDYSGFYEQYV.

The CDR3 sequence: CTSSQGTYEQYV. The CDR3 DNA reads TGTACCAGCAGCCAAGGGACCTACGAGCAGTACGTC. The rearrangement links TRBV3-1 to TRBJ2-7; D call uncertain. The CDR3 consists of 12 residues. CDR1 and CDR2 from the germline V gene are LGHDT and YNNKEL (reference sequence).

This clonotype was picked up many times. CDR3 in amino acids: CASSEMAYEQYV. The CDR3 DNA reads as TGTGCCAGCAGTGAAATGGCCTACGAGCAGTACGTC. The gene calls are TRBV6-1 and TRBJ2-7; D call uncertain. The ends were cut back, 2 bases at V and 2 bases at J, with 4 bases in the middle. The CDR3 runs to 12 residues. Germline lookup yields CDR1 MNHNS and CDR2 SASEGT.

The J gene is TRBJ2-1, the V gene TRBV6-1; 8 bases line up with TRBD1. With V trimmed by 6 bases and J by 6 bases, 4 bases remained unmatched. Germline values: CDR1 MNHNS, CDR2 SASEGT. This CDR3 is 13 amino acids long. CDR3 coding DNA: TGTGCCAGCAGGCCGACAGGGGCCAATGAGCAGTTCTTC. It specifies CASRPTGANEQFF.

The sample holds many counts of this clonotype. This rearrangement joins TRBV5-1 to TRBJ2-2; D perhaps matches TRBD1 (5 bases). The CDR3 runs 15 residues. Germline CDR1 SGHRS, CDR2 YFSETQ. V dropped 2 bases and J dropped 6 bases, with 14 bases sitting between them. The CDR3 protein is CASSLTGSLPGELFF. As DNA, the CDR3 is TGCGCCAGCAGCTTAACAGGTTCCCTTCCCGGGGAGCTGTTTTTT.

In this sample, this clonotype turned up a few times. The chain employs TRBV5-4 and TRBJ2-2; D possibly corresponds to TRBD2 (6 bases). The V and J ends lost 4 bases and 5 bases respectively, with 12 bases between them. The CDR3 is 14 residues long. Per the germline V gene, CDR1 is SGHNT and CDR2 is YYREEE (reference sequence). For the CDR3, the DNA is TGTGCCAGCAGCCCCGGGGGTTGGACCGGGGAGCTGTTTTTT. This translates into CASSPGGWTGELFF.

The J gene is TRBJ2-1, the V gene TRBV20-1, with D possibly matching TRBD2 (6 bases). The CDR3 length is 16 residues. The germline CDR1 and CDR2 sequences are DFQATT and SNEGSKA (reference sequence). V lost 3 bases and J lost 8, with 23 bases in between. The CDR3 DNA reads as TGCAGTGCTAGCCCCCAAGTTTTTGGGGGGTTGGATGAGCAGTTCTTC. It yields the protein CSASPQVFGGLDEQFF.

This clonotype was seen more than once but under ten times. The gene calls are TRBV6-5 and TRBJ2-7; no clear D. The CDR3 sequence is 14 residues long. CDR1 is MNHEY, CDR2 SVGAGI, per germline. V was cut by 8 bases and J by 1 base, with 15 bases left in between. The CDR3 bases are TGTGCCAGCCGAAAAGGTAGTCTTTCCTACGAGCAGTACGTC. It translates to CASRKGSLSYEQYV.

The table lists this clonotype with a few counts. The chain has TRBV5-5 and TRBJ1-1; D is possibly TRBD1 (5 bases). With 2 bases removed from V and 3 bases from J, the gap between germline ends came to 8 bases. The CDR3 loop spans 13 amino acids. From germline, CDR1 is SGHKS and CDR2 YYEKEE (reference sequence). CDR3 residues: CASSFQGDTEAFF. The CDR3 DNA follows: TGTGCCAGCAGCTTTCAGGGCGACACTGAAGCTTTCTTT. The whole variable domain, remainder taken from reference TRBV5-5 and TRBJ1-1, is DAGVTQSPTHLIKTRGQQVTLRCSPISGHKSVSWYQQVLGQGPQFIFQYYEKEERGRGNFPDRFSARQFPNYSSELNVNALLLGDSALYLCASSFQGDTEAFFGQGTRLTVV.

The chain couples TRBV11-2 to TRBJ1-1, with 7 bases matching TRBD1. Germline values: CDR1 SGHAT, CDR2 FQNNGV. This CDR3 is built from 17 residues. The junction had 12 bases not matched to a gene; V was cut back by 4 bases and J by 1 base. CDR3: CASSSPRGRGPNTEAFF. CDR3 DNA: TGTGCCAGCAGCTCCCCCCGAGGGAGGGGGCCGAACACTGAAGCTTTCTTT. Variable domain in full (rest from reference TRBV11-2 and TRBJ1-1): EAGVAQSPRYKIIEKRQSVAFWCNPISGHATLYWYQQILGQGPKLLIQFQNNGVVDDSQLPKDRFSAERLKGVDSTLKIQPAKLEDSAVYLCASSSPRGRGPNTEAFFGQGTRLTVV.

The chain joins TRBV29-1 to TRBJ2-1; D is unclear. V was clipped by 4 bases and J by 10 bases, with 11 bases between them. The CDR3 covers 11 residues. Germline CDR1 reads SQVTM; CDR2 reads ANQGSEA. The CDR3 protein is CSVGSLSEQFF. The CDR3 DNA sequence: TGCAGCGTTGGCAGTTTGAGCGAGCAGTTCTTC.

This clonotype has only a few counts. This chain connects TRBV7-6 to TRBJ1-3, with D possibly matching TRBD1 (5 bases). Trimming pared 2 bases from V and 0 bases from J, leaving 11 bases between. Per the germline V gene, CDR1 is SGHVS and CDR2 is FNYEAQ. This CDR3 is built from 16 residues. The CDR3 sequence: CASSLRQGTSGNTIYF. CDR3 in DNA: TGTGCCAGCAGCTTAAGGCAGGGAACCTCTGGAAACACCATATATTTT.

The chain combines TRBV27 with TRBJ2-7, with 9 positions matching TRBD1. V shed 5 bases, J shed 2 bases, and the junction held 16 bases outside the gene matches. This CDR3 region has 18 residues. CDR1 is MNHEY, CDR2 SMNVEV, per germline (reference sequence). The CDR3 reads CASSLPKKDRGLPYEQYV. The CDR3 DNA is TGTGCCAGCAGTCTGCCCAAGAAGGACAGGGGCCTTCCCTACGAGCAGTACGTC.

This chain connects TRBV10-2 to TRBJ2-7; D call uncertain. Germline-derived CDR1 and CDR2 are WSHSY and SAAADI. The germline V and J ends were trimmed by 4 bases and 0 bases, with 16 bases remaining between them. The CDR3 covers 16 residues. CDR3 loop: CASSGKGPRSSYEQYV. The CDR3 DNA is TGCGCCAGCAGTGGAAAAGGGCCCCGGAGCTCCTACGAGCAGTACGTC.

This clonotype was detected ten times or more. The chain recombines TRBV2 with TRBJ2-1, with 9 bases lining up with TRBD2. The CDR3 has 18 amino acids. CDR1 is SNHLY, CDR2 FYNNEI, per germline. Trimming removed 6 bases from V and 0 bases from J; junction bases left unmatched: 12. CDR3 DNA: TGTGCCAGCAGCGAGGGAGCGGGGGGCCGTAGCTCCTACAATGAGCAGTTCTTC. This codes for CASSEGAGGRSSYNEQFF. Combining the CDR3 with reference TRBV2 and TRBJ2-1 gives the whole variable domain EPEVTQTPSHQVTQMGQEVILRCVPISNHLYFYWYRQILGQKVEFLVSFYNNEISEKSEIFDDQFSVERPDGSNFTLKIRSTKLEDSAMYFCASSEGAGGRSSYNEQFFGPGTRLTVL.

The genes are TRBV7-2 and TRBJ1-2; D is uncertain. V was pared by 2 bases and J by 7 bases, with 14 bases between. From germline, CDR1 is SGHTA and CDR2 FQGNSA. The CDR3 is 14 amino acids. The CDR3 DNA reads as TGTGCCAGCAGCTTAATCCGGTATGATGCTGGCTACACCTTC. Its protein is CASSLIRYDAGYTF.